Listed here are 24 T cell receptor beta chains from one sample, sequenced in a study of shared clonotypes between healthy human individuals. TCRdb's table, derived via immunoSEQ multiplex PCR, lists solely in-frame clones and lacks some. In the table there are more than 1 million clones, about 80% of which are singletons. The sequencing sample was made of memory CD4+ T cells from PBMCs. Described subset: CD45RA-negative fraction. These receptors were obtained from a man aged 18 to 29 in good health. Some clones in this sample may be carry-over from other donors' samples.

The J gene is TRBJ1-2, the V gene TRBV2; D ambiguous. Per the germline V gene, CDR1 is SNHLY and CDR2 is FYNNEI. This CDR3 is built from 14 residues. Trimming took 5 bases from V and 0 from J, leaving 10 bases between them. Written as DNA, the CDR3 is TGTGCCAGCAGTACCAGAAATTCTAACTATGGCTACACCTTC. It yields the protein CASSTRNSNYGYTF.

A few counts support this clone. The identical CDR3 is also encoded by other nucleotide sequences in the sample. The V gene is TRBV7-9, the J gene TRBJ2-7; a weak D match, TRBD1 (5 bases). This CDR3 has 14 amino acids. V was pared by 3 bases and J by 0 bases, with 9 bases between. Germline lookup yields CDR1 SEHNR and CDR2 FQNEAQ (reference sequence). In DNA form, the CDR3 reads TGTGCCAGCAGCTTGGGGCAGAGCTCCTACGAGCAGTACTTC. Translated: CASSLGQSSYEQYF.

CDR3 residues: CASSFGGAKKYGYTF. The CDR3 DNA reads as TGTGCCAGCAGTTTTGGGGGGGCCAAGAAGTATGGCTACACCTTC. The V and J genes are TRBV28 and TRBJ1-2, with D possibly being TRBD1 (6 bases). Germline V gene sequence: CDR1 MDHEN, CDR2 SYDVKM. With 3 bases removed from V and 5 bases from J, the gap between germline ends came to 16 bases. This CDR3 has 15 residues.

This chain joins TRBV6-1 and TRBJ2-4; unclear D gene. The CDR3 extends over 15 amino acids. The germline V and J ends were trimmed by 2 bases and 3 bases, with 11 bases remaining between them. Germline assignment: CDR1 MNHNS and CDR2 SASEGT. For the CDR3, the DNA is TGTGCCAGCAGTGAACTAAGTCTCGGCAAAAACATTCAGTACTTC. This codes for CASSELSLGKNIQYF.

This clone showed up just a few times. This rearrangement joins TRBV28 to TRBJ1-5, with 7 bases fitting TRBD1. After removal of 6 bases from V and 4 bases from J, the junction contained 15 bases not matched to a gene. The CDR3 consists of 17 residues. Germline V gene data show CDR1 as MDHEN and CDR2 as SYDVKM. DNA of the CDR3: TGTGCCAGCAGCCGCCTGGGGACAGTGGGAAATAATCAGCCCCAGCATTTT. Encoded protein: CASSRLGTVGNNQPQHF.

This rearrangement joins TRBV15 to TRBJ1-3; TRBD1 agrees at 7 bases. The V segment lost 1 base and the J segment 4 bases; nucleotides outside the gene matches: 4. The CDR3 has 15 residues. The germline CDR1 and CDR2 sequences are LNHNV and YYDKDF (reference sequence). CDR3 protein: CATSRGGTVGNTIYF. The CDR3 nucleotides read TGTGCCACCAGCAGAGGGGGGACAGTCGGAAACACCATATATTTT.

V and J are TRBV7-2 and TRBJ2-7, with a possible D match to TRBD1 (6 bases). Germline V gives CDR1 SGHTA, CDR2 FQGNSA. V dropped 0 bases and J dropped 6 bases, with 12 bases sitting between them. The CDR3 covers 14 residues. In DNA form, the CDR3 reads TGTGCCAGCAGCTTAGCTCCTGGGGGCGGCGAGCAGTACTTC. Amino acids: CASSLAPGGGEQYF.

A remark on this clone: Since a much larger clone is just one base distant, this may be a read error. The chain couples TRBV9 to TRBJ2-1; the D gene could be TRBD1 or TRBD2 (6 bases each). This CDR3 is built from 15 residues. Germline lookup yields CDR1 SGDLS and CDR2 YYNGEE. The V gene lost 0 bases and the J gene lost 2 bases, with 9 bases spanning the gap. The CDR3 is CASSVEGGPYNEQFF. CDR3 bases: TGTGCCAGCAGCGTAGAGGGGGGCCCCTACAATGAGCAGTTCTTC.

The chain links TRBV6-6 to TRBJ2-7; D possibly corresponds to TRBD1 (5 bases). The CDR3 has 15 residues. Germline V gene lookup returns CDR1 MNHNY and CDR2 SVGAGI (reference sequence). Trimming took 6 bases from V and 0 from J, leaving 15 bases between them. CDR3 nucleotides: TGTGCCAGCAGATCATCCGGTGACAGCTCCTACGAGCAGTACTTC. Amino acids: CASRSSGDSSYEQYF.

To note about this clone: The same CDR3 is also encoded by other DNA sequences in this sample. The DNA for the CDR3 is TGTGCCAGCAGTTACTCGAGGGACTCCTACGAGCAGTACTTC. Its translation: CASSYSRDSYEQYF. The chain carries TRBV6-5 and TRBJ2-7; D might be TRBD2 (5 bases). Germline V lookup: CDR1 MNHEY, CDR2 SVGAGI. V was cut by 0 bases and J by 0 bases, with 6 bases left in between. The CDR3 is made up of 14 amino acids.

V usage is TRBV19 and J usage is TRBJ2-3; a possible D gene is TRBD2 (5 bases). CDR3 length: 17 amino acids. V was trimmed by 2 bases and J by 0 bases, leaving 15 bases between them. Germline lookup yields CDR1 LNHDA and CDR2 SQIVND (reference sequence). DNA for the CDR3: TGTGCCAGTAGTATAAGGTCGGGCAGGACTAGCACAGATACGCAGTATTTT. This codes for CASSIRSGRTSTDTQYF. The variable domain in full, with the rest retrieved from reference TRBV19 and TRBJ2-3, is DGGITQSPKYLFRKEGQNVTLSCEQNLNHDAMYWYRQDPGQGLRLIYYSQIVNDFQKGDIAEGYSVSREKKESFPLTVTSAQKNPTAFYLCASSIRSGRTSTDTQYFGPGTRLTVL.

This chain connects TRBV2 to TRBJ2-1; D remains unclear. The germline V gene encodes CDR1 SNHLY and CDR2 FYNNEI. The CDR3 consists of 11 residues. V gave up 6 bases and J gave up 7 bases, with 7 bases separating them. CDR3 region: CASSYENEQFF. The DNA for the CDR3 is TGTGCCAGCAGCTACGAGAATGAGCAGTTCTTC. Full variable domain (outside the CDR3, taken from reference TRBV2 and TRBJ2-1): EPEVTQTPSHQVTQMGQEVILRCVPISNHLYFYWYRQILGQKVEFLVSFYNNEISEKSEIFDDQFSVERPDGSNFTLKIRSTKLEDSAMYFCASSYENEQFFGPGTRLTVL.

The chain recombines TRBV30 with TRBJ1-5; weak D call: TRBD1 (6 bases). This CDR3 has 14 amino acids. CDR1 and CDR2 from the germline V gene are GTSNPN and SVGIG (reference sequence). V lost 1 base and J lost 2, with 9 bases in between. Here the CDR3 reads CAWSDSGGNQPQHF. The CDR3 nucleotides read TGTGCCTGGAGTGACTCAGGGGGCAATCAGCCCCAGCATTTT.

The chain combines TRBV18 with TRBJ1-2; possible D gene TRBD1, 5 bases. This CDR3 region has 13 residues. The V gene's germline CDR1 is KGHSH and CDR2 LQKENI. V was shortened by 10 bases and J by 4 bases, with 16 bases between the two germline ends. In DNA, the CDR3 is TGTGCCACCGCGACACAGGACATCTATGGCTACACCTTC. Translated, it gives CATATQDIYGYTF.

CDR3 nucleotide sequence: TGTGCCAGCAGCTTACGGGGGGCAACCTACAATGAGCAGTTCTTC. It encodes CASSLRGATYNEQFF. The gene calls are TRBV7-2 and TRBJ2-1, with D tentatively TRBD2 (7 bases). The V end was cut by 2 bases, the J end by 2 bases, with 10 bases between. CDR1 and CDR2 from the germline V gene are SGHTA and FQGNSA. The length of the CDR3 is 15 residues.

The rearrangement uses TRBV6-5 and TRBJ1-2, with a possible D match to TRBD1 (5 bases). V was shortened by 0 bases and J by 4 bases, with 12 bases between the two germline ends. This CDR3 comprises 15 residues. Germline assignment: CDR1 MNHEY and CDR2 SVGAGI. CDR3 nucleotide sequence: TGTGCCAGCAGTTACTCGAGAGACAGTGGCTATGGCTACACCTTC. This sequence encodes CASSYSRDSGYGYTF.

J is TRBJ1-1 and V is TRBV25-1, with no clear D. This CDR3 has 14 residues. Trimming left V 2 bases short and J 3 bases short, with 10 bases between. Germline loops: CDR1 MGHDK, CDR2 SYGVNS. This CDR3 reads CASSEPGSYTEAFF. CDR3 DNA sequence: TGTGCCAGCAGTGAACCAGGATCTTACACTGAAGCTTTCTTT.

The sample holds many counts of this clone. The gene calls are TRBV15 and TRBJ2-1; D gene unclear. Trimming took off 3 bases at V and 12 bases at J, with 15 bases between the two ends. Germline CDR1 and CDR2: LNHNV and YYDKDF (reference sequence). The CDR3 runs to 13 residues. CDR3 in amino acids: CATSRGSLEGQFF. DNA of the CDR3: TGTGCCACCAGCAGGGGATCCCTAGAAGGGCAGTTCTTC.

V gene TRBV5-1 combines with J gene TRBJ1-2; 7 bases are shared with TRBD1. The V gene end was trimmed by 2 bases and the J gene end by 2 bases; junction bases not matched to a gene: 6. CDR1 is SGHRS, CDR2 YFSETQ, per germline. There are 15 residues in the CDR3. DNA of the CDR3: TGCGCCAGCAGCTTCGACACGACAGGGAACTATGGCTACACCTTC. Encoded protein: CASSFDTTGNYGYTF.

Of note for this clone: Compared with germline, one end of the junction differs, possibly owing to a read error. The chain employs TRBV6-1 and TRBJ1-2; the D gene is possibly TRBD1 (5 bases). The CDR3 sequence is 13 residues long. Germline values: CDR1 MNHNS, CDR2 SASEGT. CDR3 amino acids: CASTRDTGGGESF. As DNA, the CDR3 is TGTGCCAGCACCCGCGACACAGGCGGTGGGGAGTCCTTC.

The chain joins TRBV19 to TRBJ1-1; TRBD1 might be the D (5 bases). Germline V gives CDR1 LNHDA, CDR2 SQIVND (reference sequence). This CDR3 spans 15 amino acids. V lost 3 bases and J 0 bases, leaving 11 bases between the germline ends. The CDR3 protein is CASSIRGLLNTEAFF. The CDR3 DNA is TGTGCCAGTAGTATTAGGGGACTCCTGAACACTGAAGCTTTCTTT.

The V and J genes are TRBV5-4 and TRBJ2-1; no reliable D call. CDR3 length: 14 residues. Germline V gene lookup returns CDR1 SGHNT and CDR2 YYREEE (reference sequence). V lost 0 bases to trimming and J lost 10 bases, with 14 bases between them. The CDR3 loop is CASSLVGLGREQFF. CDR3 bases: TGTGCCAGCAGCTTGGTAGGTTTGGGAAGGGAGCAGTTCTTC. Using reference TRBV5-4 and TRBJ2-1 for the parts outside the CDR3, the full variable domain is ETGVTQSPTHLIKTRGQQVTLRCSSQSGHNTVSWYQQALGQGPQFIFQYYREEENGRGNFPPRFSGLQFPNYSSELNVNALELDDSALYLCASSLVGLGREQFFGPGTRLTVL.

V gene TRBV19 combines with J gene TRBJ2-7; a weak D match, TRBD1 (6 bases). There are 14 residues in the CDR3. Germline V gives CDR1 LNHDA, CDR2 SQIVND (reference sequence). The V end lost 9 bases, the J end lost 0 bases, and 15 bases lay between the germline ends. The CDR3 reads CARTRDKSSYEQYF. Written as DNA, the CDR3 is TGTGCCAGAACCCGGGACAAGAGCTCCTACGAGCAGTACTTC.

The V and J genes are TRBV6-1 and TRBJ2-1, with 8 bases identical to TRBD2. This CDR3 has 14 residues. Germline CDR1 and CDR2: MNHNS and SASEGT. After removal of 6 bases from V and 8 bases from J, the junction contained 9 bases not matched to a gene. The CDR3 protein is CASRREAVHDEQFF. As DNA, the CDR3 is TGTGCCAGCAGGCGGGAGGCAGTACACGATGAGCAGTTCTTC.